This T cell receptor (beta chain) derives from a study of response to subunit inactivated influenza vaccine. Findings and caveats of the study: Few new T cells, the authors suggested, are recruited by each seasonal influenza vaccination.

Each CDR3 protein gets one entry after TCRdb re-called the RT-PCR reads with MiXCR. The repertoire holds 800,000 to 1,000,000 distinct CDR3 sequences, with around 21% as singletons. Germline V CDR1 and CDR2: SGHRS, YFSETQ. V was clipped by 1 base and J by 3 bases; unmatched bases: 4. The CDR3 consists of 15 residues. This clonotype was observed a handful of times. Its specificity is unknown. The rearrangement joins TRBV5-1 to TRBJ2-1; 7 nucleotides align to TRBD2. The clonotype was recovered from a man in his fifties or sixties who received an inactivated influenza vaccine. This sample comprised PBMCs from blood, obtained approximately 5 days after vaccination. This CDR3 reads CASSLIPSGYNEQFF. The CDR3 DNA reads TGCGCCAGCAGCTTGATACCTAGCGGCTACAATGAGCAGTTCTTC.